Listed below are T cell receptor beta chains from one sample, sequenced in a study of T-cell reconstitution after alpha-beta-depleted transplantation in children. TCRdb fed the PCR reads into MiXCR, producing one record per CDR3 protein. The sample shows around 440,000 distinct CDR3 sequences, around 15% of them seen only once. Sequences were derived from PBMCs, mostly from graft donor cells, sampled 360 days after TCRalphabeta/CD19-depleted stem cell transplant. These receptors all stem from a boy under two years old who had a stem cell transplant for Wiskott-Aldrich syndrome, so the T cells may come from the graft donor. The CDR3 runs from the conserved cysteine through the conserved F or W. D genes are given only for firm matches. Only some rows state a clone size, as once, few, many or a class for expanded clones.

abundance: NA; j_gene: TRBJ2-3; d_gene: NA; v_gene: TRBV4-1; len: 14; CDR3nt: TGCGCCAGCAGCCAACGGAGACAGCCAGATACGCAGTATTTT; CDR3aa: CASSQRRQPDTQYF
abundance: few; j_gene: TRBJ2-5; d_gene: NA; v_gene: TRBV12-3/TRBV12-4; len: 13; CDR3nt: TGTGCCAGCAGTCTAGCGCCCATAGAGACCCAGTACTTC; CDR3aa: CASSLAPIETQYF
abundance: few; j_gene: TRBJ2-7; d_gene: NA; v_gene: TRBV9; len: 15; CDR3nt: TGTGCCAGCAGCCCTCATTTCCTGAGCTCCTACGAGCAGTACTTC; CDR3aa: CASSPHFLSSYEQYF
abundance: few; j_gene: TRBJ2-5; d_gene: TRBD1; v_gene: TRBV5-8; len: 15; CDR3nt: TGTGCCAGCAGCTTGGGGGACAGGGCCCCAGAGACCCAGTACTTC; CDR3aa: CASSLGDRAPETQYF
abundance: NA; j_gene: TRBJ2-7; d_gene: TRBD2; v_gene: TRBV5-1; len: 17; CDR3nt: TGCGCCAGCAGCTTGGACAGCGGGAGGGCGTCGCCCTACGAGCAGTACTTC; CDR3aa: CASSLDSGRASPYEQYF
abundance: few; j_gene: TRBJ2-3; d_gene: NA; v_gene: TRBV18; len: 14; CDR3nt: TGTGCCAGCTCACGGGTAGCGGGCACAGATACGCAGTATTTT; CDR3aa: CASSRVAGTDTQYF
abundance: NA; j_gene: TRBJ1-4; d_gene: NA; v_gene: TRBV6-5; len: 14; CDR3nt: TGTGCCAGCAGTTACCGGCAGGGGAATGAAAAACTGTTTTTT; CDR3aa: CASSYRQGNEKLFF
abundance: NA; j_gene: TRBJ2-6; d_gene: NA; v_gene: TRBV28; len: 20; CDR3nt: TGTGCCAGCAGTTTATACGGAGGTGGCACACCCCTCTCTAGGGCCAACGTCCTGACTTTC; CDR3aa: CASSLYGGGTPLSRANVLTF
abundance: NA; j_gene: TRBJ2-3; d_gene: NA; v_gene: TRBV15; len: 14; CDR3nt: TGTGCCACCAACTCGGACGGAAGCACAGATACGCAGTATTTT; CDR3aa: CATNSDGSTDTQYF
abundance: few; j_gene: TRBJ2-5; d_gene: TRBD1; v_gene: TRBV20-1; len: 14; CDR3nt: TGCAGTGCTGAGGACAGGGAGGCTCAAGAGACCCAGTACTTC; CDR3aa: CSAEDREAQETQYF
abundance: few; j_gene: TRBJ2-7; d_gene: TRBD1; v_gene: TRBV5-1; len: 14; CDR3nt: TGCGCCAGCAGCTTGGGTGACAGGGGCTACGAGCAGTACTTC; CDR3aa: CASSLGDRGYEQYF
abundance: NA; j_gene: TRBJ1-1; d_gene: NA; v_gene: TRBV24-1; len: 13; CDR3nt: TGTGCCACCAGTGATTACTCGAACACTGAAGCTTTCTTT; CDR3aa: CATSDYSNTEAFF
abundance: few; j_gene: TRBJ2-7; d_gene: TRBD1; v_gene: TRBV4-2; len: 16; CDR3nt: TGTGCCAGCAGCCAAGGCCCGGGACAGGGCTCCTACGAGCAGTACTTC; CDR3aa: CASSQGPGQGSYEQYF
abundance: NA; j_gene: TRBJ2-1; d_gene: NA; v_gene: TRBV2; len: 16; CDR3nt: TGTGCCAGCAGTGAGAAGGGCGGGGATCCCTACAATGAGCAGTTCTTC; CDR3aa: CASSEKGGDPYNEQFF
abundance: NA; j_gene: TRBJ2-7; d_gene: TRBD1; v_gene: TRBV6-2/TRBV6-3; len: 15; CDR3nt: TGTGCCAGCAGAAACCGCGGGACAGGGGGCGGCGAGCAGTACTTC; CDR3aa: CASRNRGTGGGEQYF
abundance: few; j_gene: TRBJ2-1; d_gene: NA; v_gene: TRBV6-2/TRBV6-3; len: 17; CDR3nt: TGTGCCAGCAGTTCTTTAGGGGGAAGCAATACCTACAATGAGCAGTTCTTC; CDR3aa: CASSSLGGSNTYNEQFF
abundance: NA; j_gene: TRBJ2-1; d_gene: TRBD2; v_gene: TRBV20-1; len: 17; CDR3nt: TGCAGTGCCCTAGTAGGACTAGCGGGAGGATCCTACAATGAGCAGTTCTTC; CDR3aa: CSALVGLAGGSYNEQFF
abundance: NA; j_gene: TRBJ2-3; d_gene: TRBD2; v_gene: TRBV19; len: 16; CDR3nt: TGTGCCAGTAGTATGTCGGGCGGGGGGGCCTCAGATACGCAGTATTTT; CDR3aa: CASSMSGGGASDTQYF
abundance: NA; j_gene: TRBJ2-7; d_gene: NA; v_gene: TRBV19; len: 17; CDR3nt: TGTGCCAGTAGTATAGATCTATATCCGCCAGGGAAGGGCGAGCAGTACTTC; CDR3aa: CASSIDLYPPGKGEQYF
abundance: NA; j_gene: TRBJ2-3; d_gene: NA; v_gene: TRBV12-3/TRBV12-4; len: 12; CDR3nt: TGTGCCAGCAGTTTAGGGGGGGTTACGCAGTATTTT; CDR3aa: CASSLGGVTQYF
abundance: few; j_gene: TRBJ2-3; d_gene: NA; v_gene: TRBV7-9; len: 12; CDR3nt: TGTGCCAGCAGCTCCGGAATGGATACGCAGTATTTT; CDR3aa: CASSSGMDTQYF
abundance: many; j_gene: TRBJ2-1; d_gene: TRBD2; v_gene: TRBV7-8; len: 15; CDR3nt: TGTGCCAGCAGCTTAGTGAAGGCGGGGGGCAATGAGCAGTTCTTC; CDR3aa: CASSLVKAGGNEQFF
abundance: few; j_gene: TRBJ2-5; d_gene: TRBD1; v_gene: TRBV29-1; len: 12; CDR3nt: TGCAGCGGTGGGACAGCCCAAGAGACCCAGTACTTC; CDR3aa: CSGGTAQETQYF
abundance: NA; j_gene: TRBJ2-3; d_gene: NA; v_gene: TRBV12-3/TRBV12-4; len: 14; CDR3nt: TGTGCCAGCACTTCCGCGTGGGTCGCAGATACGCAGTATTTT; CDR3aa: CASTSAWVADTQYF
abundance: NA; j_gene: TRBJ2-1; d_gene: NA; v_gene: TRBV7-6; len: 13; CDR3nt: TGTGCCAGCAGCTCAGACCCCTACAATGAGCAGTTCTTC; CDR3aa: CASSSDPYNEQFF